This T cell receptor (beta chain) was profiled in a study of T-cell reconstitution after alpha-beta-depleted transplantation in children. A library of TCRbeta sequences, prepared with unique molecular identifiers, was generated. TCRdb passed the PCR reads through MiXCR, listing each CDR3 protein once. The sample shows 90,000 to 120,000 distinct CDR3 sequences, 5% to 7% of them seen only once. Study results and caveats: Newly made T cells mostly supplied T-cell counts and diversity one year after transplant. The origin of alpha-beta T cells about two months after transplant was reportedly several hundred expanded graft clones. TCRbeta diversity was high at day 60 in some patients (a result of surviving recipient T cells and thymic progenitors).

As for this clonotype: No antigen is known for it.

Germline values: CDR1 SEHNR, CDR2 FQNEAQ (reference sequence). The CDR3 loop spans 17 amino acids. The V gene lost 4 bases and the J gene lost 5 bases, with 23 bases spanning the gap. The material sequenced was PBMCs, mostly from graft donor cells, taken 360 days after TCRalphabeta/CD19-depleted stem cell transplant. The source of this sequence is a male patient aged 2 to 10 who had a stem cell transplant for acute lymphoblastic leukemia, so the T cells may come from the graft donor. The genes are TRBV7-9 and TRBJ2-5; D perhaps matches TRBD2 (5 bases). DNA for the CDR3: TGTGCCAGCAGCTCTCAAGCAGGAGGTTATTCCGAGGAGACCCAGTACTTC. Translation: CASSSQAGGYSEETQYF.